Listed below are T cell receptor beta chains from one sample, sequenced in a study of human T cells and chemical hapten exposure. TCRdb re-called the RACE reads with MiXCR, one entry per CDR3 protein. This repertoire shows about 89,000 distinct CDR3 sequences, under 14% found once; its top ten account for around 3.1%. The sample was whole blood, taken in connection with sensitization to the hapten diphenylcyclopropenone (DPC). Receptors were obtained from an older woman with alopecia areata. Some clones in this sample may be carry-over from other donors' samples. Each CDR3 is given with its conserved first and last residue. Fields, in order: D gene, clone size, J gene, V gene, CDR3 DNA, CDR3 protein. D genes are given only for firm matches. Rows give clone size only sometimes, using once, few, many, or a class for an expanded clone.

.,few,TRBJ2-5,TRBV5-1,TGCGCCAGCAGCCAGTCGGATATCCAAGAGACCCAGTACTTC,CASSQSDIQETQYF
TRBD1,many,TRBJ1-6,TRBV7-3,TGTGCCAGCAGCTCAACCGGGACAGGCAATTCACCCCTCCACTTT,CASSSTGTGNSPLHF
.,.,TRBJ1-5,TRBV7-9,TGTGCCAGCAGCTTAAGTTGGGGTCAGCCCCAGCATTTT,CASSLSWGQPQHF
TRBD1,many,TRBJ2-2,TRBV7-9,TGTGCCAGCAGTCGGGACAGGGTCCCCACCGGGGAGCTGTTTTTT,CASSRDRVPTGELFF
TRBD2,.,TRBJ2-5,TRBV28,TGTGCCAGCAGAACCTTTGCGGGGGGGGCACAAGAGACCCAGTACTTC,CASRTFAGGAQETQYF
TRBD2,.,TRBJ2-1,TRBV20-1,TGCAGTGCCGACGGGACTAGCAGGTACAATGAGCAGTTCTTC,CSADGTSRYNEQFF
.,many,TRBJ2-3,TRBV5-8,TGTGCCAGCAGCTTGGAATTTCGGGCCCCGAGAGATACGCAGTATTTT,CASSLEFRAPRDTQYF
.,few,TRBJ2-1,TRBV12-3/TRBV12-4,TGTGCCAGCAAATTTTACAATGAGCAGTTCTTC,CASKFYNEQFF
TRBD2,few,TRBJ2-3,TRBV24-1,TGTGCCACCAGTGATTCCGGAGCGGGGGGGAGCACAGATACGCAGTATTTT,CATSDSGAGGSTDTQYF
TRBD1,few,TRBJ1-6,TRBV7-9,TGTGCCAGCAGCCCGAGACAGGGAAGAAATTCACCCCTCCACTTT,CASSPRQGRNSPLHF
.,few,TRBJ1-1,TRBV25-1,TGTGCCAGCAGTGAAGCCCCGGCAGGGACGAACACTGAAGCTTTCTTT,CASSEAPAGTNTEAFF
.,.,TRBJ1-4,TRBV6-1,TGTGCCAGCAGACCACTACAGGCAACTAATGAAAAACTGTTTTTT,CASRPLQATNEKLFF
TRBD1,few,TRBJ1-5,TRBV18,TGTGCCAGCTCACGGGGGACAGGACGCAATCAGCCCCAGCATTTT,CASSRGTGRNQPQHF
TRBD1,.,TRBJ2-7,TRBV6-6,TGTGCCAGCAGGGACCGCCCGACAGGGGAGATAGCCTACGAGCAGTACTTC,CASRDRPTGEIAYEQYF
TRBD2,many,TRBJ2-2,TRBV5-1,TGCGCCAGCAGCTATTCTAGCGGTAATACCGGGGAGCTGTTTTTT,CASSYSSGNTGELFF
.,many,TRBJ2-5,TRBV7-8,TGTGCCAGCAGCTTAGGGGTGGGGACCCAGTACTTC,CASSLGVGTQYF
.,few,TRBJ1-2,TRBV5-1,TGCGCCAGCAGCTTGTTGTCGTCGGGGGTATATGGCTACACCTTC,CASSLLSSGVYGYTF
.,many,TRBJ2-3,TRBV10-2,TGCGCCAGCAGTAGTAGTAGGGGCACAGATACGCAGTATTTT,CASSSSRGTDTQYF
.,many,TRBJ2-6,TRBV27,TGTGCCAGCAGTTTGGCTGGGGCCAACGTCCTGACTTTC,CASSLAGANVLTF
.,few,TRBJ1-5,TRBV24-1,TGTGCCACCAGTGATAGTGACACCCTGAGACCGTATAGCTGCAATCAGCCCCAGCATTTT,CATSDSDTLRPYSCNQPQHF
.,once,TRBJ2-5,TRBV6-5,TGTGCCAGCTGTTACTCGCCGGGGCCACATCAAGAGACCCAGTACTTC,CASCYSPGPHQETQYF
.,few,TRBJ2-4,TRBV11-2,TGTGCCAGCAGCCTAGCCAAAAACATTCAGTACTTC,CASSLAKNIQYF
.,.,TRBJ2-7,TRBV11-2,TGTGCCAGCACCTCGGTGGGGGACGCGCAGTACTTC,CASTSVGDAQYF
.,.,TRBJ1-2,TRBV5-1,TGCGCCAGCAGCCCCGCCGGGGGGGCTACCTATGGCTACACCTTC,CASSPAGGATYGYTF
.,.,TRBJ2-3,TRBV7-9,TGTGCCAGCAGCGCCCAGGGTGTTACGACAGATACGCAGTATTTT,CASSAQGVTTDTQYF
.,.,TRBJ1-1,TRBV7-6,TGTGCCAGCAGCTTAGGATGTCACATGAACACAGAAGCTTTCTTT,CASSLGCHMNTEAFF
TRBD1,many,TRBJ1-3,TRBV5-1,TGCGCCAGCAGCTTCGATCGACGGACAGGGGCCCGTGGAAACACCATATATTTT,CASSFDRRTGARGNTIYF
.,many,TRBJ2-5,TRBV20-1,TGCAGTGCTTTTGCATTAGAGACCCAGTACTTC,CSAFALETQYF
TRBD2,.,TRBJ2-3,TRBV11-2,TGTGCCAGCAGCTTATCACTAGCGGGGGGGGTTAGCACAGATACGCAGTATTTT,CASSLSLAGGVSTDTQYF
.,few,TRBJ1-1,TRBV19,TGTGCCAGTAGTATCGGCAGGGAAACTGAAGCTTTCTTT,CASSIGRETEAFF
.,many,TRBJ2-1,TRBV7-6,TGTGCCAGCAGCTTAGTCGGATCCGGCAATGAGCAGTTCTTC,CASSLVGSGNEQFF
.,many,TRBJ2-7,TRBV6-2/TRBV6-3,TGTGCCCACCGGGGGCCGAACAGTTACGAGCAGTACTTC,CAHRGPNSYEQYF
.,few,TRBJ1-2,TRBV6-1,TGTGCCAGCAGTGAAGGACCGGGACCACCAGGGAATGGCTACACCTTC,CASSEGPGPPGNGYTF
.,few,TRBJ2-5,TRBV29-1,TGCAGCGTTGACCGGGTAGAGACCCAGTACTTC,CSVDRVETQYF
.,few,TRBJ2-5,TRBV12-3/TRBV12-4,TGTGCCAGCAGCCTCGTGAGTAATCTACAAGAGACCCAGTACTTC,CASSLVSNLQETQYF
TRBD2,.,TRBJ2-1,TRBV20-1,TGCAGTGCTCGGATTGCGGGGGGCACGAGCTCCTACAATGAGCAGTTCTTC,CSARIAGGTSSYNEQFF
.,.,TRBJ1-2,TRBV4-2,TGTGCCAGCAGCCCCCGAGCCTCCGGGACGGTACTCTATGGCTACACCTTC,CASSPRASGTVLYGYTF
.,few,TRBJ2-7,TRBV20-1,TGCAGTGCACCCGCCTGGTGGCGGGACCGCTCCTACGAGCAGTACTTC,CSAPAWWRDRSYEQYF
TRBD1,few,TRBJ2-1,TRBV5-1,TGCGCCAGCAGCAGAGGACAGGAAAGCTCCTACAATGAGCAGTTCTTC,CASSRGQESSYNEQFF
.,many,TRBJ1-6,TRBV19,TGTGCCAGTAGTCCCGGGGGTAATTCACCCCTCCACTTT,CASSPGGNSPLHF
.,.,TRBJ1-1,TRBV6-2/TRBV6-3,TGTGCCAGCAGTTATTATAGGGCCTTTGAAGCTTTCTTT,CASSYYRAFEAFF
TRBD2,few,TRBJ2-3,TRBV5-1,TGCGCCAGCAGCTTGTCCCTGGGACTACGGACTAGCGGGGGGGAGAGCACAGATACGCAGTATTTT,CASSLSLGLRTSGGESTDTQYF
.,few,TRBJ1-1,TRBV2,TGTGCCAGCAGTGAAGAGGCGCGAGCTTTCTTT,CASSEEARAFF
.,few,TRBJ2-3,TRBV14,TGTGCCAGCAGCCAAGATTTTGCAGATACGCAGTATTTT,CASSQDFADTQYF
.,.,TRBJ1-2,TRBV12-3/TRBV12-4,TGTGCCAGCTCCAGCACGGGGGCGATCTATGGCTACACCTTC,CASSSTGAIYGYTF